The clone carrying this T cell receptor (beta chain) was observed many times. The antigen is undetermined. The sample is drawn from a study of breast tumors, draining lymph nodes, adjacent tissues. Study-level points and caveats: Tumor and nontumor repertoires were significantly more similar in luminal-like than in basal-like breast cancer. Tumor repertoires ranked between lymph nodes and nontumor tissue in diversity, with V and J gene preferences.

Trimming at V came to 2 bases and at J to 2 bases, leaving 3 bases not matched to a gene. The CDR3 extends over 14 amino acids. Breast cancer patients provided tissue from their axillary draining lymph nodes. TCRdb analysed the multiplex PCR reads with MiXCR anew, one entry per CDR3 protein. The sample lists about 80,000 distinct CDR3 sequences, about 21% occurring once. Sequenced sample: axillary lymph node tissue. The gene calls are TRBV12-3 or TRBV12-4 and TRBJ2-7; 7 positions match TRBD1. This clonotype originated in a female donor with breast cancer. Some clones in this sample may be carry-over from other donors' samples. The CDR3 protein is CASSLYRGPYEQYF. The DNA of the CDR3 is TGTGCCAGCAGTTTATACAGGGGTCCCTACGAGCAGTACTTC.